The subject of this entry is one TCR beta chain. Which antigen it targets is not known. The input lacks base qualities; no much larger clone sits a single base away. Each collaborating institution followed its own protocols to collect whole blood in K2EDTA tubes. Collaborator samples were shipped for TCRbeta analysis as frozen whole blood, isolated PBMCs, or DNA extracted from either sample type. The entry originates in a study of blood T cell repertoires in COVID-19 (dated by TCRdb to about 2020). At the level of the whole study: Collaborator samples came from the United States, Italy and Spain and covered acute and convalescent phases of COVID-19. The prospective study material was composed of cDNA or gDNA derived from T cells, B-cell-depleted T cells, or PBMCs. Subjects who had been exposed to COVID-19, were actively infected with it, or had recovered from it provided the deeply sampled blood TCRbeta repertoires that made up the dataset. The repertoires were released in a freely available public database meant as a resource for research on the immune response to SARS-CoV-2. Samples came from the ongoing ImmuneRACE study (first 160 participants) plus 1,254 subjects from 6 global collaborators. Nearly every sample came with metadata listing a de-identified subject ID, COVID-19 status, age in years and sex. Where available, HLA class I and class II types were obtained from metadata supplied by the sample provider rather than from assay-based typing.

Trimming leaves V shorter by 0 bases and J shorter by 6 bases, with the junction holding 2 bases beyond the gene matches. Reading the germline V gene (reference sequence) gives CDR1 LNHNV and CDR2 YYDKDF. The cysteine opens and the phenylalanine closes a CDR3 of 14 amino acids. Only the CDR3 DNA stays, 42 bases, in frame from base 1. The study at large found these results: How much clinical and demographic metadata was included differed by source and by participant, and the metadata was provided uncurated.

TCRbeta CDR3 regions were amplified from genomic DNA using the immunoSEQ Assay, a bias-controlled multiplex PCR. Regarding the original processing steps: Nucleated cell counts per sample were estimated from amplification of reference gene primers within the assay. To quantify the absolute abundance of each unique TCRbeta CDR3 rearrangement, sequence reads were collapsed and filtered. For each sample, productive Simpson clonality was calculated as the square root of Simpson's diversity index over productive rearrangements. TCRdb re-hosts the immuneACCESS table, in-frame sequences only. Its copies lack some clones; in the studies checked, an unresolved V gene accounts for under half of them, and the cause for the rest is not known. Clone size and the V and J calls come from that table; the DNA yielded D and trimming. For this sample the table gives 400,000 to 550,000 clones, of which roughly 90% were detected only once. 4% to 5.5% of the sample belongs to the ten largest clones.

This sequence uses TRBV15 and TRBJ2-1, with 7 bases matching TRBD2. Sequences were obtained from peripheral blood. The receptor's source is a woman under 40 with acute or convalescent COVID-19. The nucleotide sequence is given as TGTGCCACCAGCAGAGATAGGACTAGCAATGAGCAGTTCTTC. This is translated as CATSRDRTSNEQFF.